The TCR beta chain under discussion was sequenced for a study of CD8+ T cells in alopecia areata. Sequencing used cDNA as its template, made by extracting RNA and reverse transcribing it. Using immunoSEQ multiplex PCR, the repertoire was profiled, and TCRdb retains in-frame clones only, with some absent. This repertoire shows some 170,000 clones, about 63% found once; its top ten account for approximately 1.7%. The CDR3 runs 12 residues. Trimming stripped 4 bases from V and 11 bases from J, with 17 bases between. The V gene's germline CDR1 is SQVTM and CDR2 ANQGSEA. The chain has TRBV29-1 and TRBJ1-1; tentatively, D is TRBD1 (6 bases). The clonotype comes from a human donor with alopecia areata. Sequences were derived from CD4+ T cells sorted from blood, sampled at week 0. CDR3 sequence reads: CSVGGQRDRAFF. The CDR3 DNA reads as TGCAGCGTTGGGGGTCAGCGAGACAGGGCTTTCTTT.